This T cell receptor beta chain derives from a study of T-cell reconstitution after alpha-beta-depleted transplantation in children (TCRdb year 2016). Background on the whole study: Using TCR repertoire profiling, the study quantitatively followed how T-cell immune reconstitution unfolded in children after TCRalphabeta/CD19-depleted allogeneic hematopoietic cell transplantation. The paper's findings and limits, for the study overall: Apparently early alphabetaT-cell count recovery about two months after transplant reportedly relied on only several hundred rapidly expanded clones derived from non-depleted graft cells. Hyperexpanded clone frequencies declined over subsequent months; after one year, T-cell counts and TCRbeta diversity were mostly attributed to newly produced T cells. In some patients, high TCRbeta diversity at day 60 was attributed to recipient T cells and intrathymic progenitors that had survived conditioning.

At the junction V is shortened by 4 bases and J by 4 bases, with 13 bases in between. The germline V gene provides CDR1 SQVTM and CDR2 ANQGSEA. The CDR3 goes from the cysteine to the phenylalanine over 13 residues. The sequence is cut down to CDR3 DNA, 39 bases in frame from base 1. The library relied on PCR. TCRdb records Illumina HiSeq 2500 as the sequencer. Molecular barcoding was employed in the preparation of TCR libraries, with unique molecular identifiers being used to normalize TCRbeta repertoire quantification. Clones were called with MiXCR by TCRdb after fastp trimmed the public reads at Q25, and only in-frame beta chains were retained. Rows matching on CDR3 protein sequence are summarized as one entry with the most common DNA and genes. Recorded for this sample are hundreds of thousands of distinct CDR3 sequences; less than 15% of them occurred a single time. The ten largest clones take up around 0.76% of the sample.

The treatment or condition label, read with the paper, signifies: allogeneic hematopoietic cell transplantation with graft depleted of TCRalphabeta T cells and CD19 B cells. TCRalphabeta/CD19-depleted allogeneic hematopoietic cell grafts were given to the transplant recipients, all of whom were children. Of note for this clonotype: Its antigen target is currently unknown. One base away there is no much larger clone; base qualities are not given.

The receptor chain draws on TRBV29-1 and TRBJ1-1, with no D gene named confidently. The clonotype originates from a girl aged 2 to 9 with congenital amegakaryocytic thrombocytopenia, due to receive a stem cell transplant. Sequencing used PBMCs, obtained before TCRalphabeta/CD19-depleted stem cell transplant. The nucleotide sequence is TGCAGCGTTGTCCCGACTATGGCCACTGAAGCTTTCTTT. It encodes CSVVPTMATEAFF. Joined to the reference TRBV29-1 and TRBJ1-1 proteins, this CDR3 gives the full variable domain: SAVISQKPSRDICQRGTSLTIQCQVDSQVTMMFWYRQQPGQSLTLIATANQGSEATYESGFVIDKFPISRPNLTFSTLTVSNMSPEDSSIYLCSVVPTMATEAFFGQGTRLTVV.